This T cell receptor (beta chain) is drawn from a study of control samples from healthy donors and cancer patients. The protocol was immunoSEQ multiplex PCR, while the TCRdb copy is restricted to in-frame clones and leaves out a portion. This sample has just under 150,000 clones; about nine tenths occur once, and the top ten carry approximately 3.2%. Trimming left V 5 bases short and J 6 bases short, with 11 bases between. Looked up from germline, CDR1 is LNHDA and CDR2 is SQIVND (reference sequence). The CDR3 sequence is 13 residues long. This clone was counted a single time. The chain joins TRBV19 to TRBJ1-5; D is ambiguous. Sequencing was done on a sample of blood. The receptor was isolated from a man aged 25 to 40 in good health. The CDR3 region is CASSDEVGQPQHF. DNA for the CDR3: TGTGCCAGTAGTGATGAGGTGGGTCAGCCCCAGCATTTT.